Reported below is one TCR beta chain. What it binds is not known. Nobody among the patients had been given any treatment before thyroid surgery. In the study's own analysis: The study's classifier, a distant-metastasis tool for papillary thyroid cancer, was built using CDR3 differences across clinicopathological groups. MiXCR reprocessed the PCR reads for TCRdb. The V and J calls come from TCRdb's annotation, not from the publication. The sample has tens of thousands of clones, around 26% seen once. Germline values: CDR1 MNHNS, CDR2 SASEGT. Trimming cost V 7 bases and J 3 bases, with 10 bases left between them. The CDR3 extends over 13 amino acids. The data derive from a study of metastatic and nonmetastatic thyroid tumors. Study summary: For malignant and benign thyroid patients, tumor or nodule tissue and blood were the sources whose repertoires were compared.

Study-wide results and caveats: Benign nodules reportedly had significantly lower TCR beta diversity than malignant thyroid tumors in blood and tumor.

The rearrangement links TRBV6-1 to TRBJ2-1; D perhaps matches TRBD2 (6 bases). The sample taken for sequencing was blood. This receptor was obtained from a male donor with papillary thyroid cancer or a benign thyroid nodule (not recorded which). Some clones in this sample may be carry-over from other donors' samples. CDR3 sequence reads: CASKEGFYNEQFF. CDR3 sequence (DNA): TGTGCCAGCAAGGAGGGCTTCTACAATGAGCAGTTCTTC.